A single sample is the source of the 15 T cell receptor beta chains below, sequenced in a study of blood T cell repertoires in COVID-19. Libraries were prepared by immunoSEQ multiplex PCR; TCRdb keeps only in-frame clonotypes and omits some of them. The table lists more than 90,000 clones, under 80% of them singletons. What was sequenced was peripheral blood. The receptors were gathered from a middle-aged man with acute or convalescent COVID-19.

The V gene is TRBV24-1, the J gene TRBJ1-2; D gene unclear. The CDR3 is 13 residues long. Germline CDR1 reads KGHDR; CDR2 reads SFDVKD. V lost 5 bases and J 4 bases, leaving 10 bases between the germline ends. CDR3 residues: CATSAGEGYGYTF. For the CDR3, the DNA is TGTGCCACCAGTGCCGGGGAGGGCTATGGCTACACCTTC.

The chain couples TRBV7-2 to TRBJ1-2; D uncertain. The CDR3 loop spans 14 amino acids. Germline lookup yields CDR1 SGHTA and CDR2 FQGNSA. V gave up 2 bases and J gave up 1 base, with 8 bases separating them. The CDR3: CASSLPLRNYGYTF. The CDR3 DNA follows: TGTGCCAGCAGCTTACCCCTACGTAACTATGGCTACACCTTC.

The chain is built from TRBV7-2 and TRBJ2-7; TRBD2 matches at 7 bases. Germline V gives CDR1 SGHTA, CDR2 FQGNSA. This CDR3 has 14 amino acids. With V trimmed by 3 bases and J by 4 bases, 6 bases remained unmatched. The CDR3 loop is CASSLAGDRYEQYF. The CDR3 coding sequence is TGTGCCAGCAGCTTGGCGGGGGACCGTTACGAGCAGTACTTC. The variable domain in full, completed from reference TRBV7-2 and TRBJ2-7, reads GAGVSQSPSNKVTEKGKDVELRCDPISGHTALYWYRQSLGQGLEFLIYFQGNSAPDKSGLPSDRFSAERTGGSVSTLTIQRTQQEDSAVYLCASSLAGDRYEQYFGPGTRLTVT.

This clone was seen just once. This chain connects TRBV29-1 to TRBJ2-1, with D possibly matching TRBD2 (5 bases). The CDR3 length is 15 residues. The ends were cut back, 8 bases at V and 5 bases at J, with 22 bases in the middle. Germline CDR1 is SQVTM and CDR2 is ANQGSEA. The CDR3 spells CSSGLPIDPNNEQFF. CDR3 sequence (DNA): TGCAGCTCAGGACTCCCGATCGATCCAAACAATGAGCAGTTCTTC.

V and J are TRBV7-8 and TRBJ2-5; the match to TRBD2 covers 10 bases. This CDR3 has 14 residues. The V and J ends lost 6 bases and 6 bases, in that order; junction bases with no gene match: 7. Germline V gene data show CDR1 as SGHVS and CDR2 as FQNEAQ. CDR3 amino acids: CASSFSGGRQTQYF. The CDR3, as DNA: TGTGCCAGCAGTTTTAGCGGGGGGCGGCAGACCCAGTACTTC.

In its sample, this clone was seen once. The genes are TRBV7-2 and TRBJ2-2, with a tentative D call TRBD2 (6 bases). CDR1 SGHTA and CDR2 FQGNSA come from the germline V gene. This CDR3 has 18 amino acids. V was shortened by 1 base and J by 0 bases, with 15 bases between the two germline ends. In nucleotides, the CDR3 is TGTGCCAGCAGCTTAGACCCACTAGCTGAAGCGAACACCGGGGAGCTGTTTTTT. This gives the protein CASSLDPLAEANTGELFF.

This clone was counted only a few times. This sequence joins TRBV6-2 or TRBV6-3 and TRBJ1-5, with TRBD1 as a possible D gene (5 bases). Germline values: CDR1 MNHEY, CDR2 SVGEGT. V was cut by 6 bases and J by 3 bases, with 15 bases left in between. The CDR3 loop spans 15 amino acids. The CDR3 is CASSLSGGVNQPQHF. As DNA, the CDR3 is TGTGCCAGCAGCCTTTCGGGGGGGGTCAATCAGCCCCAGCATTTT.

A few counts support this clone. Written as DNA, the CDR3 is TGTGCCAGCAGCTTGGGGGGACAGGGTGGATCGTCCGGGGAGCTGTTTTTT. The encoded protein is CASSLGGQGGSSGELFF. This chain uses TRBV5-6 with TRBJ2-2; 9 bases are a match to TRBD1. This CDR3 region has 17 residues. Germline-derived CDR1 and CDR2 are SGHDT and YYEEEE. The trim removed 0 bases at V and 6 bases at J, leaving 9 bases unmatched.

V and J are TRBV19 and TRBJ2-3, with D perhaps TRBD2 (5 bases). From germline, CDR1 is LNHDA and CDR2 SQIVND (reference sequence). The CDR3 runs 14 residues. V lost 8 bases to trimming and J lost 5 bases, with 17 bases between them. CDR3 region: CASGSVGVRDTQYF. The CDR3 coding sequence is TGTGCCAGTGGCTCGGTGGGAGTGAGAGATACGCAGTATTTT.

The DNA for the CDR3 is TGTGCCAGCAGTTACTCGGAGAGACACGAGCAGTACTTC. This translates into CASSYSERHEQYF. The V and J genes are TRBV6-2 or TRBV6-3 and TRBJ2-7; no clear D. The V gene lost 0 bases and the J gene lost 5 bases, with 8 bases spanning the gap. CDR3 length: 13 residues. Germline V gene lookup returns CDR1 MNHEY and CDR2 SVGEGT.

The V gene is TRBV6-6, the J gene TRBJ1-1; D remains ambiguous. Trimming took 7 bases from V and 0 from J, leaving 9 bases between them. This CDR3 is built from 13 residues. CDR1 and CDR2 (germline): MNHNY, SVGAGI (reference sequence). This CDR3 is CASIGKLNTEAFF. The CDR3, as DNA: TGTGCCAGCATTGGCAAGTTGAACACTGAAGCTTTCTTT.

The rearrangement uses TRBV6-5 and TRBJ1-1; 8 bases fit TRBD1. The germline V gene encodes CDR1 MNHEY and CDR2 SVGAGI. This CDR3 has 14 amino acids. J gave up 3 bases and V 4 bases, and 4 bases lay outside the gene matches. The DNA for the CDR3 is TGTGCCAGCAGTTTTCAGGGGGCGGACACTGAAGCTTTCTTT. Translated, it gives CASSFQGADTEAFF.

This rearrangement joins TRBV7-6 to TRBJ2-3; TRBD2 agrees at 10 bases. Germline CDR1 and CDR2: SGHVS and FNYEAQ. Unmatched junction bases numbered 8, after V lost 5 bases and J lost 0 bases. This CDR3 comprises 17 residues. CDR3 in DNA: TGTGCCAGCAGCGTCGGGACTAGCGCCTCTAGCACAGATACGCAGTATTTT. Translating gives CASSVGTSASSTDTQYF.

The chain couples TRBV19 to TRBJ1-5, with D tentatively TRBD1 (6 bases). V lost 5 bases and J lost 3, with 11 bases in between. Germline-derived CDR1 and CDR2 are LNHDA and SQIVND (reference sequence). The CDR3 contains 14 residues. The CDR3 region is CASSPDRINQPQHF. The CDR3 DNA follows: TGTGCCAGTAGTCCGGACAGAATCAATCAGCCCCAGCATTTT.

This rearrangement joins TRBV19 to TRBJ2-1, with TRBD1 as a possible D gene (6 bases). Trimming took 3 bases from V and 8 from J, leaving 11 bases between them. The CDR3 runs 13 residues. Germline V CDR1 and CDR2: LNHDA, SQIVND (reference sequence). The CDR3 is CASSIQGSDEQFF. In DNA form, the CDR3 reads TGTGCCAGTAGTATTCAGGGGTCGGATGAGCAGTTCTTC.